This T cell receptor (beta chain) was sequenced in a study of vaccination and CD4 T cells after COVID-19. Study-wide background: Participants got two doses of BNT162b2 or mRNA-1273 vaccine. Researchers treated control cultures with a CEFX pool, an HIV-1 Nef pool, or no peptide.

The sample's treatment: roughly 10-day PBMC culture with coronavirus spike peptide pools or control peptides (ViraFEST assay). During the years 2011-2018, before the COVID-19 pandemic, the unexposed donor's CD4+ T cells were collected. ViraFEST used peptide pools to expand antigen-specific T cells and subsequently sequenced their TCRs. Germline V CDR1 and CDR2: MGHDK, SYGVNS. Trimming cost V 3 bases and J 5 bases, with 25 bases left between them. This CDR3 is built from 18 residues. Sequenced with the Oncomine TCR Beta short-read assay was DNA taken from cultured CD4+ T cells. Someone extracted genomic DNA from cultured CD4+ T cells. MiXCR, applied by TCRdb to the PCR reads, yields one record per CDR3 protein. The sample consists of 9,500 to 10,000 distinct CDR3 sequences, 60% of them appearing once. Worth noting for this clonotype: Its cognate antigen is unknown.

Sequenced input: CD4+ T cells from blood, cultured in vitro. The rearrangement joins TRBV25-1 to TRBJ2-5; D is tentatively TRBD1 or TRBD2 (6 bases each). The source of this sequence is a human donor in good health. In DNA, the CDR3 is TGTGCCAGCAGTGACTCCCCCCTAACGGCAGGGGCGGGGGAGACCCAGTACTTC. This codes for CASSDSPLTAGAGETQYF.